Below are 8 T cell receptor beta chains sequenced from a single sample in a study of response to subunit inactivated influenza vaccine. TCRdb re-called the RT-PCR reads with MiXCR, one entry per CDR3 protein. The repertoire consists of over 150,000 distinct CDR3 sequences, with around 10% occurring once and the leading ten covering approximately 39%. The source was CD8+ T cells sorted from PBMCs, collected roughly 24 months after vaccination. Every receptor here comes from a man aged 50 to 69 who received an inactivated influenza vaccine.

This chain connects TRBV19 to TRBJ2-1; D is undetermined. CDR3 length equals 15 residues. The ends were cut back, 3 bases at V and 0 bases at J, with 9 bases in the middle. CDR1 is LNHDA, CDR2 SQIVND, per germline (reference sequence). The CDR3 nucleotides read TGTGCCAGTAGTATTGCAGCCCTCTCCTACAATGAGCAGTTCTTC. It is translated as CASSIAALSYNEQFF.

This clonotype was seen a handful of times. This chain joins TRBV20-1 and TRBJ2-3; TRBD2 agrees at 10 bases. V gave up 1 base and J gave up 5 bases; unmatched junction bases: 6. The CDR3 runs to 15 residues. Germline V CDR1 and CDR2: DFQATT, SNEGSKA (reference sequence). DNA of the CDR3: TGCAGTGCTAGAGGGTCTAGCGGGGGATTAGATACGCAGTATTTT. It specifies CSARGSSGGLDTQYF.

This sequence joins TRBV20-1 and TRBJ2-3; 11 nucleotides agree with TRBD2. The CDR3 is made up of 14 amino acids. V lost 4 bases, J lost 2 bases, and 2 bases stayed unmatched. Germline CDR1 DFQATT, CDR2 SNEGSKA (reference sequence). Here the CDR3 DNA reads TGCAGTGCTACTAGCGGGGGGTCCACAGATACGCAGTATTTT. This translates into CSATSGGSTDTQYF.

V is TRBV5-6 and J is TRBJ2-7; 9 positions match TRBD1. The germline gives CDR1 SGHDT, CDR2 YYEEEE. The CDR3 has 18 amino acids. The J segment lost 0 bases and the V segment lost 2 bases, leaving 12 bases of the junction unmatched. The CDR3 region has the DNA TGTGCCAGCAGCTTCCTGCTGGTGGACAGGGGCGCCTCCTACGAGCAGTACTTC. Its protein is CASSFLLVDRGASYEQYF.

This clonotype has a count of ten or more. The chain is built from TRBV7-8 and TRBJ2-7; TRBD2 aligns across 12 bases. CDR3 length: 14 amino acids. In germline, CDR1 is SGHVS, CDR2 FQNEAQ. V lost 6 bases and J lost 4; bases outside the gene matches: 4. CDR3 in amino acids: CASRRLAGEYEQYF. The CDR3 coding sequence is TGTGCCAGCAGGCGACTAGCGGGAGAATACGAGCAGTACTTC.

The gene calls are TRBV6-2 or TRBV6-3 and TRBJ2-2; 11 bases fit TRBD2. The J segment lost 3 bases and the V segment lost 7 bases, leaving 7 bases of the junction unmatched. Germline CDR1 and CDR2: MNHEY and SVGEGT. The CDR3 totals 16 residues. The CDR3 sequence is CASTWGLADYTGELFF. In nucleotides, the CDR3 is TGTGCCAGCACCTGGGGACTAGCGGACTACACCGGGGAGCTGTTTTTT.

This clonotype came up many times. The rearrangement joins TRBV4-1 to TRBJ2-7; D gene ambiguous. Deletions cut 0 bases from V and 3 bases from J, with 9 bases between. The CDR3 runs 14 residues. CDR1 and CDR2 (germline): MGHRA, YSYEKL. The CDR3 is CASSQDIGVYEQYF. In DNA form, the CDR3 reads TGCGCCAGCAGCCAAGATATTGGGGTCTACGAGCAGTACTTC.

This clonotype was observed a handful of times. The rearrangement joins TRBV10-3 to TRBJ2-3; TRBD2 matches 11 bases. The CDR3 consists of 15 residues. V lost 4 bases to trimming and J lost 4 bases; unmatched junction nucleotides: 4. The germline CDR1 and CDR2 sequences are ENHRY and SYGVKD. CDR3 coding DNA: TGTGCCATCAGTGTCACTAGCGGGAGCGCAGATACGCAGTATTTT. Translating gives CAISVTSGSADTQYF.